The rows below give T cell receptor beta chains drawn from one sample of a study of T cells after somatic rescue of genetic block. The method was immunoSEQ multiplex PCR; TCRdb's version includes in-frame clones alone and lacks a portion of them. The sample lists around 52,000 clones, more than 90% occurring once. Source material: peripheral blood mononuclear cells (PBMCs). All receptors derive from a child younger than two. Each CDR3 is given with its conserved first and last residue. Fields, in order: J gene, clone size, D gene, V gene, CDR3 DNA, CDR3 protein. A D gene is named only where the DNA matches it firmly. Only some rows state a clone size, as once, few, many or a class for expanded clones.

j_gene: TRBJ2-2; abundance: -; d_gene: TRBD2; v_gene: TRBV11-3; CDR3nt: TGTGCCAGCAGCTTAGAACCCGCAGCGGGAAGTGCCGGGGAGCTGTTTTTT; CDR3aa: CASSLEPAAGSAGELFF
j_gene: TRBJ2-3; abundance: -; d_gene: -; v_gene: TRBV5-6; CDR3nt: TGTGCCAGCAGCTTTTTAGGGGGCACAGATACGCAGTATTTT; CDR3aa: CASSFLGGTDTQYF
j_gene: TRBJ1-2; abundance: -; d_gene: TRBD1; v_gene: TRBV6-5; CDR3nt: TGTGCCAGCAGTGGATGGGACAGCTATGGCTACACCTTC; CDR3aa: CASSGWDSYGYTF
j_gene: TRBJ1-5; abundance: -; d_gene: -; v_gene: TRBV19; CDR3nt: TGTGCCAGTTGGGACCTCTCAAATCAGCCCCAGCATTTT; CDR3aa: CASWDLSNQPQHF
j_gene: TRBJ2-3; abundance: -; d_gene: TRBD2; v_gene: TRBV7-3; CDR3nt: TGTGCCAGCAGCTTAGCAGGCGGGAGCCCAGATACGCAGTATTTT; CDR3aa: CASSLAGGSPDTQYF
j_gene: TRBJ2-7; abundance: -; d_gene: -; v_gene: TRBV11-2; CDR3nt: TGTGCCAGCAGCTTAGTACAGGGCGAGCAGTACTTC; CDR3aa: CASSLVQGEQYF
j_gene: TRBJ2-2; abundance: -; d_gene: TRBD2; v_gene: TRBV5-1; CDR3nt: TGCGCCAGCAGCTTAGGGCGGGAGATTTTAACCGGGGAGCTGTTTTTT; CDR3aa: CASSLGREILTGELFF
j_gene: TRBJ2-7; abundance: -; d_gene: -; v_gene: TRBV6-5; CDR3nt: TGTGCCAGCAGCCCTCCCCGATCCAGGGGAGACGAGCAGTACTTC; CDR3aa: CASSPPRSRGDEQYF
j_gene: TRBJ1-6; abundance: -; d_gene: TRBD1; v_gene: TRBV2; CDR3nt: TGTGCCAGCGGATCACAGGGGGCGCGGTCACCCCTCCACTTT; CDR3aa: CASGSQGARSPLHF
j_gene: TRBJ2-3; abundance: -; d_gene: TRBD2; v_gene: TRBV7-2; CDR3nt: TGTGCCAGCAGCTTAATAGCGGGTTCCACAGATACGCAGTATTTT; CDR3aa: CASSLIAGSTDTQYF
j_gene: TRBJ1-4; abundance: -; d_gene: TRBD1; v_gene: TRBV9; CDR3nt: TGTGCCAGCAGCGGGACAGGTTATGAAAAACTGTTTTTT; CDR3aa: CASSGTGYEKLFF
j_gene: TRBJ2-2; abundance: -; d_gene: -; v_gene: TRBV9; CDR3nt: TGTGCCAGCAGGGCCCCGCAGGACACCGGGGAGCTGTTTTTT; CDR3aa: CASRAPQDTGELFF
j_gene: TRBJ2-7; abundance: once; d_gene: -; v_gene: TRBV7-2; CDR3nt: TGTGCCAGCAGCGGGGGCGGCGAGCAGTACTTC; CDR3aa: CASSGGGEQYF
j_gene: TRBJ2-1; abundance: -; d_gene: TRBD2; v_gene: TRBV11-2; CDR3nt: TGTGCCAGCAGCCGGACTAGTCCTTACAATGAGCAGTTCTTC; CDR3aa: CASSRTSPYNEQFF
j_gene: TRBJ2-7; abundance: -; d_gene: -; v_gene: TRBV27; CDR3nt: TGTGCCAGCCGTCCTCTACCGGGCCACAACTCCTACGAGCAGTACTTC; CDR3aa: CASRPLPGHNSYEQYF
j_gene: TRBJ1-3; abundance: -; d_gene: -; v_gene: TRBV30; CDR3nt: TGTGCCTGGAGTTATCAGCACTCTGGAAACACCATATATTTT; CDR3aa: CAWSYQHSGNTIYF
j_gene: TRBJ2-1; abundance: -; d_gene: TRBD2; v_gene: TRBV19; CDR3nt: TGTGCCAGTAGACTAGCGGGAGGCTCCTACAATGAGCAGTTCTTC; CDR3aa: CASRLAGGSYNEQFF
j_gene: TRBJ2-3; abundance: -; d_gene: -; v_gene: TRBV5-4; CDR3nt: TGTGCCAGCAGCCCCGCGCAGGGGAGGACAGATACGCAGTATTTT; CDR3aa: CASSPAQGRTDTQYF
j_gene: TRBJ2-1; abundance: -; d_gene: -; v_gene: TRBV19; CDR3nt: TGTGCCAGTAGCCTACAAGACTTTGGTAATCTCTACAATGAGCAGTTCTTC; CDR3aa: CASSLQDFGNLYNEQFF
j_gene: TRBJ2-1; abundance: -; d_gene: TRBD2; v_gene: TRBV4-3; CDR3nt: TGCGCCAGCAGCCAAGTAGCGGGAGAAAACAATGAGCAGTTCTTC; CDR3aa: CASSQVAGENNEQFF
j_gene: TRBJ2-1; abundance: -; d_gene: TRBD2; v_gene: TRBV7-2; CDR3nt: TGTGCCAGCAGCTTATCGCGGGAGCCCAACAATGAGCAGTTCTTC; CDR3aa: CASSLSREPNNEQFF
j_gene: TRBJ1-1; abundance: -; d_gene: TRBD1; v_gene: TRBV29-1; CDR3nt: TGCAGCTCTGAAACAGGGGACACTGAAGCTTTCTTT; CDR3aa: CSSETGDTEAFF
j_gene: TRBJ2-7; abundance: -; d_gene: -; v_gene: TRBV20-1; CDR3nt: TGCAGTGCTTCGGACTCCTACGAGCAGTACTTC; CDR3aa: CSASDSYEQYF
j_gene: TRBJ1-6; abundance: -; d_gene: TRBD1; v_gene: TRBV6-5; CDR3nt: TGTGCCAGCAGTTACGGGGCAGGGGGCTTTAATTCACCCCTCCACTTT; CDR3aa: CASSYGAGGFNSPLHF
j_gene: TRBJ2-1; abundance: -; d_gene: -; v_gene: TRBV19; CDR3nt: TGTGCCAGTAGTGTGGGGGCCCAGAATGAGCAGTTCTTC; CDR3aa: CASSVGAQNEQFF
j_gene: TRBJ1-5; abundance: -; d_gene: -; v_gene: TRBV28; CDR3nt: TGTGCCAGCAGCTCAGGGGTCCCTCAGCCCCAGCATTTT; CDR3aa: CASSSGVPQPQHF
j_gene: TRBJ2-5; abundance: -; d_gene: -; v_gene: TRBV18; CDR3nt: TGTGCCAGCTCAAATAGCGCAGGCGGAGCAGAGACCCAGTACTTC; CDR3aa: CASSNSAGGAETQYF
j_gene: TRBJ2-7; abundance: once; d_gene: TRBD2; v_gene: TRBV6-1; CDR3nt: TGTGCCAGCAGTGGTGGCGGGAGTGCCTACGAGCAGTACTTC; CDR3aa: CASSGGGSAYEQYF
j_gene: TRBJ2-7; abundance: -; d_gene: TRBD1; v_gene: TRBV6-5; CDR3nt: TGTGCCAGCAGTTTCCCGGACAGGGCCCCCTACGAGCAGTACTTC; CDR3aa: CASSFPDRAPYEQYF
j_gene: TRBJ2-6; abundance: -; d_gene: TRBD1; v_gene: TRBV7-9; CDR3nt: TGTGCCAGCAGCTTACAGGGGGCTGGGGCCAACGTCCTGACTTTC; CDR3aa: CASSLQGAGANVLTF
j_gene: TRBJ2-4; abundance: -; d_gene: TRBD2; v_gene: TRBV27; CDR3nt: TGTGCCAGCGGACTAGCGGCAGCCAAAAACATTCAGTACTTC; CDR3aa: CASGLAAAKNIQYF
j_gene: TRBJ2-1; abundance: -; d_gene: -; v_gene: TRBV1; CDR3nt: TGCACCAGCAGCCAAGATCGGACTAGCGGGAGGAGCTCCTACAATGAGCAGTTCTTC; CDR3aa: CTSSQDRTSGRSSYNEQFF
j_gene: TRBJ1-2; abundance: -; d_gene: TRBD1; v_gene: TRBV29-1; CDR3nt: TGCAGCGTCCCCGGGGTGGGACAGGGGGCGAGTTGGTATGGCTACACCTTC; CDR3aa: CSVPGVGQGASWYGYTF
j_gene: TRBJ2-7; abundance: -; d_gene: TRBD2; v_gene: TRBV7-9; CDR3nt: TGTGCCAGCAGCGGGACTAGCGGCTACGAGCAGTACTTC; CDR3aa: CASSGTSGYEQYF
j_gene: TRBJ2-7; abundance: once; d_gene: -; v_gene: TRBV7-9; CDR3nt: TGTGCCAGCAGCCCCGGGTTCGGGCGGAACGAGCAGTACTTC; CDR3aa: CASSPGFGRNEQYF
j_gene: TRBJ1-2; abundance: -; d_gene: -; v_gene: TRBV7-3; CDR3nt: TGTGCCAGCAGCTTAAATCCGGGTATCTACTATGGCTACACCTTC; CDR3aa: CASSLNPGIYYGYTF
j_gene: TRBJ2-7; abundance: -; d_gene: TRBD1; v_gene: TRBV6-1; CDR3nt: TGTGCCAGCAGTGGCCCAGGGGGTTGGGAGCAGTACTTC; CDR3aa: CASSGPGGWEQYF
j_gene: TRBJ2-5; abundance: -; d_gene: -; v_gene: TRBV25-1; CDR3nt: TGTGCCAGCAGTCTGGGACAATTGCGAATTGAGACCCAGTACTTC; CDR3aa: CASSLGQLRIETQYF
j_gene: TRBJ2-5; abundance: -; d_gene: -; v_gene: TRBV5-1; CDR3nt: TGCGCCAGCAGCTCCCGAGAAGGAGAGACCCAGTACTTC; CDR3aa: CASSSREGETQYF
j_gene: TRBJ2-7; abundance: -; d_gene: TRBD2; v_gene: TRBV5-1; CDR3nt: TGCGCCAGCAGCTTGGCTAGCGGCGCCCCCTACGAGCAGTACTTC; CDR3aa: CASSLASGAPYEQYF
j_gene: TRBJ2-3; abundance: -; d_gene: -; v_gene: TRBV28; CDR3nt: TGTGCCAGCAGTTCAGATACGCAGTATTTT; CDR3aa: CASSSDTQYF
j_gene: TRBJ2-7; abundance: once; d_gene: TRBD2; v_gene: TRBV28; CDR3nt: TGTGCCAGCAGTTTATCCAGCGGGACCTTCTACGAGCAGTACTTC; CDR3aa: CASSLSSGTFYEQYF
j_gene: TRBJ2-3; abundance: -; d_gene: -; v_gene: TRBV7-9; CDR3nt: TGTGCCAGCAGCTTAGATGCTAGCCCCACAGATACGCAGTATTTT; CDR3aa: CASSLDASPTDTQYF
j_gene: TRBJ1-5; abundance: few; d_gene: -; v_gene: TRBV2; CDR3nt: TGTGCCAGCAGTCCATTCGAACAGCCCCAGCATTTT; CDR3aa: CASSPFEQPQHF
j_gene: TRBJ2-5; abundance: -; d_gene: TRBD2; v_gene: TRBV5-8; CDR3nt: TGTGCCAGCAGCACATCTAGCGGGAGGGAAGAGACCCAGTACTTC; CDR3aa: CASSTSSGREETQYF
j_gene: TRBJ1-1; abundance: -; d_gene: -; v_gene: TRBV5-6; CDR3nt: TGTGCCAGCAGCTTATGGGGAGGCACTGAAGCTTTCTTT; CDR3aa: CASSLWGGTEAFF
j_gene: TRBJ1-5; abundance: -; d_gene: -; v_gene: TRBV21-1; CDR3nt: TGTGCCAGCAGCAAAGGCAGGGACAATCAGCCCCAGCATTTT; CDR3aa: CASSKGRDNQPQHF
j_gene: TRBJ1-2; abundance: -; d_gene: -; v_gene: TRBV10-3; CDR3nt: TGTGCCACCAGTAGGTCGGGGCCAGACTATGGCTACACCTTC; CDR3aa: CATSRSGPDYGYTF
j_gene: TRBJ2-2; abundance: once; d_gene: -; v_gene: TRBV30; CDR3nt: TGTGCCTGGAGAAAATCTGGGAGTTGGACCGGGGAGCTGTTTTTT; CDR3aa: CAWRKSGSWTGELFF
j_gene: TRBJ1-5; abundance: -; d_gene: -; v_gene: TRBV19; CDR3nt: TGTGCCAGTAGTATGGGGACCAGGGGCCTCAATCAGCCCCAGCATTTT; CDR3aa: CASSMGTRGLNQPQHF
j_gene: TRBJ1-2; abundance: -; d_gene: -; v_gene: TRBV2; CDR3nt: TGTGCCAGCAGCCCGAGTCGAGGGGGCTACACCTTC; CDR3aa: CASSPSRGGYTF
j_gene: TRBJ1-5; abundance: -; d_gene: -; v_gene: TRBV6-6; CDR3nt: TGTGCCAGCAGTTACTCAGGGGGCAATCAGCCCCAGCATTTT; CDR3aa: CASSYSGGNQPQHF
j_gene: TRBJ2-1; abundance: once; d_gene: -; v_gene: TRBV27; CDR3nt: TGTGCCAGCAGTTTACGCCTAGCTAAACCCTACAATGAGCAGTTCTTC; CDR3aa: CASSLRLAKPYNEQFF
j_gene: TRBJ1-1; abundance: -; d_gene: -; v_gene: TRBV5-6; CDR3nt: TGTGCCAGCAGCTTGGTCGCGGGGGGAGAGGAAGCTTTCTTT; CDR3aa: CASSLVAGGEEAFF
j_gene: TRBJ1-1; abundance: -; d_gene: TRBD1; v_gene: TRBV23-1; CDR3nt: TGCGCCAGCAGTCAATCGACAGGGACGAACACTGAAGCTTTCTTT; CDR3aa: CASSQSTGTNTEAFF
j_gene: TRBJ2-5; abundance: -; d_gene: -; v_gene: TRBV7-9; CDR3nt: TGTGCCAGCAGCTTAGACGAGACCCAGTACTTC; CDR3aa: CASSLDETQYF
j_gene: TRBJ2-7; abundance: -; d_gene: -; v_gene: TRBV5-4; CDR3nt: TGTGCCAGCAGCTACCTCGGGGGGCACGAGCAGTACTTC; CDR3aa: CASSYLGGHEQYF
j_gene: TRBJ1-2; abundance: -; d_gene: -; v_gene: TRBV7-2; CDR3nt: TGTGCCAGCAGCTTAAACGGCAACTATGGCTACACCTTC; CDR3aa: CASSLNGNYGYTF
j_gene: TRBJ1-1; abundance: -; d_gene: -; v_gene: TRBV12-2; CDR3nt: TGTGCAAGTCGCTGCCTCCAGGGGGGAGGGGACACTGAAGCTTTCTTT; CDR3aa: CASRCLQGGGDTEAFF
j_gene: TRBJ2-7; abundance: -; d_gene: -; v_gene: TRBV27; CDR3nt: TGTGCCAGCAGTAGCTCCTACGAGCAGTACTTC; CDR3aa: CASSSSYEQYF